The clone carrying this T cell receptor beta chain was seen a single time. Its specificity is unknown. The data were taken from a study of human T cells and chemical hapten exposure. Study in general: Subjects had 2% DPC placed on about 2 cm by about 2 cm of upper inner arm skin for sensitization. Per-sample TCR yield variability stemmed mainly from small pooled library volume differences.

General study results and limits: Donors' alopecia may make their immune response differ from healthy people's.

Losses at the gene ends were 1 base for V and 6 bases for J; bases not matched to a gene: 19. Germline loops: CDR1 LGHDT, CDR2 YNNKEL (reference sequence). CDR3 length: 19 amino acids. TCRdb re-derived calls from the RACE reads in MiXCR, one entry per CDR3 protein. Of 250,000 to 300,000 distinct CDR3 sequences listed, roughly 8% are singletons. Time point described: pre-sensitization, week 0. Treatment indicated: therapeutic diphenylcyclopropenone sensitization with weekly scalp DPC. The V gene is TRBV3-1, the J gene TRBJ2-3, with 7 nucleotides matching TRBD1. The sequence was obtained from a man in his late teens or twenties with alopecia areata. Some clones in this sample may be carry-over from other donors' samples. The source was whole blood, collected in connection with sensitization to the hapten diphenylcyclopropenone (DPC). The CDR3 nucleotides are TGTGCCAGCAGCCAAGCACAGAATTCCGTTAGGGGGCTCAAGGATACGCAGTATTTT. This translates into CASSQAQNSVRGLKDTQYF.